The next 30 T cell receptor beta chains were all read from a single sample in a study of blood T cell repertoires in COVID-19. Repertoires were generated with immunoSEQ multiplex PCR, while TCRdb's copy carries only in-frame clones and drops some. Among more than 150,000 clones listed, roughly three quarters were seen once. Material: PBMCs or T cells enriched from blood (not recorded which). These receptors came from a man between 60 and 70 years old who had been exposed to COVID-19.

The CDR3 DNA is TGTGCCAGTAGGGTAGCGGGAGGGCCCACCGGGGAGCTGTTTTTT. This encodes CASRVAGGPTGELFF. V usage is TRBV19 and J usage is TRBJ2-2, with 11 positions matching TRBD2. V trimming: 6 bases; J trimming: 4 bases; junction bases outside the gene matches: 4. The CDR3 is 15 residues long. The germline CDR1 and CDR2 sequences are LNHDA and SQIVND (reference sequence).

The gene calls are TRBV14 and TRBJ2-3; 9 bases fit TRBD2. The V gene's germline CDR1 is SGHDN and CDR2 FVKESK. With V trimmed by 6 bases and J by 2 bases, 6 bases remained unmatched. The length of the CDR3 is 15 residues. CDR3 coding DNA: TGTGCCAGCAGGTCCCTAGCGGGACCCACAGATACGCAGTATTTT. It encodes CASRSLAGPTDTQYF.

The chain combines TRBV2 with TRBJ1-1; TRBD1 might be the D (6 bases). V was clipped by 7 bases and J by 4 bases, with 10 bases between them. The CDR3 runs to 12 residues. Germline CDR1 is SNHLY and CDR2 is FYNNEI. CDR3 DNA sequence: TGTGCCAGCACCTTGGACAGCACTGAAGCTTTCTTT. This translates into CASTLDSTEAFF.

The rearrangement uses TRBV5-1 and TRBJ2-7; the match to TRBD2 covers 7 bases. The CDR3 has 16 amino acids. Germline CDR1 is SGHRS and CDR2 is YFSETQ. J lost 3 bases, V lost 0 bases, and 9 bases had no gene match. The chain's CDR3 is CASSLGWAGTNYEQYF. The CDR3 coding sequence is TGCGCCAGCAGCTTGGGGTGGGCTGGGACTAACTACGAGCAGTACTTC.

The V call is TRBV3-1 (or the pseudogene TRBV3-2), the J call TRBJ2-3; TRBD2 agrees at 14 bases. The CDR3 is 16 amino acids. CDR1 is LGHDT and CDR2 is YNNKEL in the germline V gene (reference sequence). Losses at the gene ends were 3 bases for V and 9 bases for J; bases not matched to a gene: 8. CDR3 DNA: TGTGCCAGCAGCCAGCTGACTAGCGGGAGGGCCGGCACGCAGTATTTT. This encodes CASSQLTSGRAGTQYF.

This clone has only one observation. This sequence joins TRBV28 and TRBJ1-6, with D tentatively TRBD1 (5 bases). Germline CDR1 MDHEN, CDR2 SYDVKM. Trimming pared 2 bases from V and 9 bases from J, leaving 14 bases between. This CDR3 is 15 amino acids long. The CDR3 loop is CASSLPQGIGSPLHF. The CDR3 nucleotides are TGTGCCAGCAGTTTACCCCAGGGCATAGGTTCACCCCTCCACTTT.

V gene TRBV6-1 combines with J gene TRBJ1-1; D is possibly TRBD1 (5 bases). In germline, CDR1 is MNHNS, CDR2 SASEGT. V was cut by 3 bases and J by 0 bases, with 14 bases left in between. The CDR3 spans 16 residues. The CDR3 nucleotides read TGTGCCAGCAGTGATCCCCCAGGGTATATGAACACTGAAGCTTTCTTT. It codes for CASSDPPGYMNTEAFF.

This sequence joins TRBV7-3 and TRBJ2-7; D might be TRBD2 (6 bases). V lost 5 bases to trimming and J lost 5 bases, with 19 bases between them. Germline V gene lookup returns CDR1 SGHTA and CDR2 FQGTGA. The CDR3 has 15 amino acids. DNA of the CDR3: TGTGCCAGCAGCCAGGCCGGGACTTCCCGGCACGAGCAGTACTTC. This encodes CASSQAGTSRHEQYF.

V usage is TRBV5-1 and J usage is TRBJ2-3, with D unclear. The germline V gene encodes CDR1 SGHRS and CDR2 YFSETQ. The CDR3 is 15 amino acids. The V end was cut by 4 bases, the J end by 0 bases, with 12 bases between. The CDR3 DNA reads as TGCGCCAGCAGCCTCACACCCACCAGCACAGATACGCAGTATTTT. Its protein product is CASSLTPTSTDTQYF.

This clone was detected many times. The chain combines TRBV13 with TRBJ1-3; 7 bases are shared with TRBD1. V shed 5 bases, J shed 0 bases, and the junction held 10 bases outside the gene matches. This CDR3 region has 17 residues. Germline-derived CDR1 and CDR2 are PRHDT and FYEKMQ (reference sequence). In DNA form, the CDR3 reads TGTGCCAGCAGCGCCCGACAGGGACGTTACTCTGGAAACACCATATATTTT. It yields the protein CASSARQGRYSGNTIYF. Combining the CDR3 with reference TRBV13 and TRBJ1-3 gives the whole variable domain AAGVIQSPRHLIKEKRETATLKCYPIPRHDTVYWYQQGPGQDPQFLISFYEKMQSDKGSIPDRFSAQQFSDYHSELNMSSLELGDSALYFCASSARQGRYSGNTIYFGEGSWLTVV.

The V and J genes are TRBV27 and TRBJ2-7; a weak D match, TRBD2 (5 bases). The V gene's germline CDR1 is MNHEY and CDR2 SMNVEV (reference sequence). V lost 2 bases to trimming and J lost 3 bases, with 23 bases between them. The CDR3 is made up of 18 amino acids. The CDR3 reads CASSLRGLPLSRYYEQYF. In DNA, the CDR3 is TGTGCCAGCAGTTTACGTGGACTTCCCCTCAGCCGATACTACGAGCAGTACTTC.

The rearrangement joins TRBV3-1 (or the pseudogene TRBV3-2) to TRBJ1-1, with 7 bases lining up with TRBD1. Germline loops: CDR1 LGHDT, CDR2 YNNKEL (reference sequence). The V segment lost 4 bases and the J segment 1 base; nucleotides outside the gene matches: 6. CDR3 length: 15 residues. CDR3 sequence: CASSPSGGSNTEAFF. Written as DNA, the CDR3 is TGTGCCAGCAGCCCCTCAGGGGGATCGAACACTGAAGCTTTCTTT.

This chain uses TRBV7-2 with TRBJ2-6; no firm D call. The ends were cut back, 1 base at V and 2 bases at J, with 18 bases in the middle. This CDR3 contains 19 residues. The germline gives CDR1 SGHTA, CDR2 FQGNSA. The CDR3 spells CASSLVRRPLGAGANVLTF. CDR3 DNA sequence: TGTGCCAGCAGCTTAGTACGACGTCCCCTAGGTGCTGGGGCCAACGTCCTGACTTTC.

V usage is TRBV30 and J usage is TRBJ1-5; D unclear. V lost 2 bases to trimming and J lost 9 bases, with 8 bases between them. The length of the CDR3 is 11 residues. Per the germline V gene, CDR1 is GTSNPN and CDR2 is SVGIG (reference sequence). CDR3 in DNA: TGTGCCTGGAGTTCGGAGGGGCCCCAGCATTTT. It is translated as CAWSSEGPQHF.

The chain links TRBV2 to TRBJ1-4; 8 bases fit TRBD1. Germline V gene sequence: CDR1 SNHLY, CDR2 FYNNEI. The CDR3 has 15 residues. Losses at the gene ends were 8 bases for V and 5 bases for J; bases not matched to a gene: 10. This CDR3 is CASLGQALANEKLFF. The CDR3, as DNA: TGTGCCAGCCTGGGACAGGCCCTTGCCAATGAAAAACTGTTTTTT.

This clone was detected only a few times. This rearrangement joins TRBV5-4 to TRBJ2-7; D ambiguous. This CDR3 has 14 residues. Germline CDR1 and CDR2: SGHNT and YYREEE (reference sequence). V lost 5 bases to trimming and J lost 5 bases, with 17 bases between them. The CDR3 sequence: CASSSGGSRDEQYF. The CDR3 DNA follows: TGTGCCAGCAGTAGTGGTGGGTCCCGGGACGAGCAGTACTTC.

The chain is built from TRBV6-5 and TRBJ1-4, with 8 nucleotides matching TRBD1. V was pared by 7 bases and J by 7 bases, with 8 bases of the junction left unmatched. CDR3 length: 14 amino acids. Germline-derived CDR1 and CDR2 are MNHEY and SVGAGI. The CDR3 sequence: CASIPGGPGEKLFF. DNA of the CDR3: TGTGCCAGCATTCCAGGGGGCCCGGGTGAAAAACTGTTTTTT.

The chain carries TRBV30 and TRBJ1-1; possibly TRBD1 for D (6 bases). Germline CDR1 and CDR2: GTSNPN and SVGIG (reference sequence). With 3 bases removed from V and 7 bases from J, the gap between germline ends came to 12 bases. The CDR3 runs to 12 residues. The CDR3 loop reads CAWRDSLNEAFF. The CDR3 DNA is TGTGCCTGGAGGGACAGCCTAAATGAAGCTTTCTTT.

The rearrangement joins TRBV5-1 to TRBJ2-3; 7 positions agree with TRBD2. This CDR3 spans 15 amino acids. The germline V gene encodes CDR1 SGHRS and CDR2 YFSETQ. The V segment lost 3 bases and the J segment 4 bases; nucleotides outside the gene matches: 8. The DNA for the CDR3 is TGCGCCAGCAGCTGGTCGGGAGGAATAGCAGATACGCAGTATTTT. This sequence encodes CASSWSGGIADTQYF.

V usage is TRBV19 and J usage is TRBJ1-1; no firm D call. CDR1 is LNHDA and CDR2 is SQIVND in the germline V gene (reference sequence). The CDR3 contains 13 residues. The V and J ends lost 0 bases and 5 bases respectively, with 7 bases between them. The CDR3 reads CASSIEARTEAFF. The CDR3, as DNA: TGTGCCAGTAGTATAGAGGCGAGGACTGAAGCTTTCTTT.

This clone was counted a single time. CDR3 coding DNA: TGTGCCTGGAGTGTCCCTCAACCTAGGGGGCCCAATGAGCAGTTCTTC. Protein product: CAWSVPQPRGPNEQFF. V gene TRBV30 combines with J gene TRBJ2-1; 7 nucleotides line up with TRBD1. Germline V gene sequence: CDR1 GTSNPN, CDR2 SVGIG (reference sequence). The J segment lost 6 bases and the V segment lost 0 bases, leaving 11 bases of the junction unmatched. CDR3 length: 16 amino acids.

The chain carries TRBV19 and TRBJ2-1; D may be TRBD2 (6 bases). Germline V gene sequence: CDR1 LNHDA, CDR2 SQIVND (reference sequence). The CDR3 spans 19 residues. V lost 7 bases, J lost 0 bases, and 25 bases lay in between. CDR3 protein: CASTDVASAPPSSYNEQFF. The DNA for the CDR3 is TGTGCCAGTACTGATGTGGCTAGCGCTCCCCCGAGCTCCTACAATGAGCAGTTCTTC.

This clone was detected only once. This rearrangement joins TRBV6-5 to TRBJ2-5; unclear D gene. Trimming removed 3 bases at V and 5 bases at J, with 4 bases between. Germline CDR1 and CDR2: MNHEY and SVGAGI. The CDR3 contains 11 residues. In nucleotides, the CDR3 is TGTGCCAGCAGTTATCGGGAGACCCAGTACTTC. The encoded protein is CASSYRETQYF.

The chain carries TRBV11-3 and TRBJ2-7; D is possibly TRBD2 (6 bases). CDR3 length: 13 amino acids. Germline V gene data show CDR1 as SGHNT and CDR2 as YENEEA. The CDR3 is CATSSGTTYEQYF. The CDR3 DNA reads TGTGCAACGAGTAGCGGTACTACCTACGAGCAGTACTTC.

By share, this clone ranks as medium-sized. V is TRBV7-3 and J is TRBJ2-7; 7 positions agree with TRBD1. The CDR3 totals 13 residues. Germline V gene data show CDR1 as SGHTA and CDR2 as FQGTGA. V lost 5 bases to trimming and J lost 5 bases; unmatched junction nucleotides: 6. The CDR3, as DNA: TGTGCCAGCAGCCGAGGGACAGCGGACGAGCAGTACTTC. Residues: CASSRGTADEQYF. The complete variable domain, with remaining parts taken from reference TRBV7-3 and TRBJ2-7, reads GAGVSQTPSNKVTEKGKYVELRCDPISGHTALYWYRQSLGQGPEFLIYFQGTGAADDSGLPNDRFFAVRPEGSVSTLKIQRTERGDSAVYLCASSRGTADEQYFGPGTRLTVT.

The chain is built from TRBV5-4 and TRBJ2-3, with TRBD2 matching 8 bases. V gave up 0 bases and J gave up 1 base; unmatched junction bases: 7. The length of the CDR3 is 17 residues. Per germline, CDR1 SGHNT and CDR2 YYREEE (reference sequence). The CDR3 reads CASSLAGGGGRTDTQYF. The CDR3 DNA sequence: TGTGCCAGCAGCTTGGCCGGGGGGGGAGGTCGCACAGATACGCAGTATTTT.

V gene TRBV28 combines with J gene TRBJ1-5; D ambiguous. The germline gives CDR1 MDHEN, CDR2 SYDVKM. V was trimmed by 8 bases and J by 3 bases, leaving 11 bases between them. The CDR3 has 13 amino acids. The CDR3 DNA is TGTGCCAGCCGAGGGAGTTACAATCAGCCCCAGCATTTT. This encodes CASRGSYNQPQHF.

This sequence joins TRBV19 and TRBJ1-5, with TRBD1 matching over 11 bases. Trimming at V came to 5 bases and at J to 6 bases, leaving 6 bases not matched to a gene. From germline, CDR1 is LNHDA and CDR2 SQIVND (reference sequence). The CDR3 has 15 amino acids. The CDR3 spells CASSLGQGVGQPQHF. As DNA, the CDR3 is TGTGCCAGTAGTCTGGGACAGGGGGTCGGTCAGCCCCAGCATTTT.

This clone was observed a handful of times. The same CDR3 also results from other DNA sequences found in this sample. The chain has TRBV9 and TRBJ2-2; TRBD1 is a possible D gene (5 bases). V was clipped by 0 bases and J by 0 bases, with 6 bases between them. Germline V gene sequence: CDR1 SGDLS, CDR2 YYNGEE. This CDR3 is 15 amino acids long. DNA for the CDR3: TGTGCCAGCAGCGTAGGACAGACGAACACCGGGGAGCTGTTTTTT. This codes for CASSVGQTNTGELFF.

The CDR3 region has the DNA TGTGCCAGCAGCCCCCTAGCGGGAGGGCCAGATACGCAGTATTTT. The encoded protein is CASSPLAGGPDTQYF. The rearrangement joins TRBV7-9 to TRBJ2-3; TRBD2 matches at 12 bases. Looked up from germline, CDR1 is SEHNR and CDR2 is FQNEAQ (reference sequence). The CDR3 contains 15 residues. V lost 5 bases to trimming and J lost 4 bases; unmatched junction nucleotides: 4.